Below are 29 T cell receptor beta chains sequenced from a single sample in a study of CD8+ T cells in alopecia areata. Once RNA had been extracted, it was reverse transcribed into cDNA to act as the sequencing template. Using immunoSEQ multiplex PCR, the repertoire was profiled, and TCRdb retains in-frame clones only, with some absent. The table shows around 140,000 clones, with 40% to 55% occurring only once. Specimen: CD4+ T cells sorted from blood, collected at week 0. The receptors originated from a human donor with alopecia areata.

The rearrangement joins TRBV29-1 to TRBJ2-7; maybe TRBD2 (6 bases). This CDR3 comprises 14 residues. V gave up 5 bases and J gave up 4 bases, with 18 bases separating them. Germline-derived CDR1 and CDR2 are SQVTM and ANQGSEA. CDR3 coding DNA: TGCAGCGTTCATAAGGAGGGAAGCTCGTACGAGCAGTACTTC. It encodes CSVHKEGSSYEQYF.

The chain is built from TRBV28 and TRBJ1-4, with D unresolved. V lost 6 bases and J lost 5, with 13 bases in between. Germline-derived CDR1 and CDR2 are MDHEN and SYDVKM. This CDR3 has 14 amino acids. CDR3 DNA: TGTGCCAGCAGAGGAGAGCTGGGGAATGAAAAACTGTTTTTT. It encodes CASRGELGNEKLFF.

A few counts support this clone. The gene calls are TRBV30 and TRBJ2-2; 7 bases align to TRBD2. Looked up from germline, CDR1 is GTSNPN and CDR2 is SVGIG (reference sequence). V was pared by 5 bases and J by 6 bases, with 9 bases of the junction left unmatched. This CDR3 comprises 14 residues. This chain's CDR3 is CAWSRTSRAGELFF. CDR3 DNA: TGTGCCTGGTCCAGGACTAGTCGAGCCGGGGAGCTGTTTTTT.

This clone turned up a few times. CDR3: CAWSTGLTGSYEQYF. The CDR3 DNA follows: TGTGCCTGGAGTACTGGGTTGACAGGGTCCTACGAGCAGTACTTC. The chain links TRBV30 to TRBJ2-7, with 7 nucleotides matching TRBD1. The trim removed 2 bases at V and 1 base at J, leaving 8 bases unmatched. CDR1 and CDR2 (germline): GTSNPN, SVGIG (reference sequence). This CDR3 has 15 residues.

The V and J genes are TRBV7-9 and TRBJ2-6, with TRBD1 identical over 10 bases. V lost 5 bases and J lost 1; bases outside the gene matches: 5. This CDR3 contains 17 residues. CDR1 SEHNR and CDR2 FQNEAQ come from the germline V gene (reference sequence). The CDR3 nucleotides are TGTGCCAGCAGCCTCCGGGACAGGGGTTCTGGGGCCAACGTCCTGACTTTC. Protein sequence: CASSLRDRGSGANVLTF.

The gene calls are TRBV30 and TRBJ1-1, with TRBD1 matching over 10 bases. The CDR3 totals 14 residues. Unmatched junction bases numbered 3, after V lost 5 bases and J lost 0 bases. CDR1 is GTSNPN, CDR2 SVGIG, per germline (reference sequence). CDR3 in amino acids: CAWDRGRLNTEAFF. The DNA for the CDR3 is TGTGCCTGGGACAGGGGGCGACTGAACACTGAAGCTTTCTTT.

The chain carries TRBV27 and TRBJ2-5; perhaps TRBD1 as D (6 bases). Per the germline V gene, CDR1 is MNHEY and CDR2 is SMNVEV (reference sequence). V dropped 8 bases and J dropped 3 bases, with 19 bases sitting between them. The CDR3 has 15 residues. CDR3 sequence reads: CASGPQGKGEETQYF. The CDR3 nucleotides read TGTGCCAGCGGACCCCAGGGGAAAGGCGAAGAGACCCAGTACTTC.

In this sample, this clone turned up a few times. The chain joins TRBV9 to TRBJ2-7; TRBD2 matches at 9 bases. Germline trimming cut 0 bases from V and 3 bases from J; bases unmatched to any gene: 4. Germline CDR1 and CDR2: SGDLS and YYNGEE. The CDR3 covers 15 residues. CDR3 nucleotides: TGTGCCAGCAGCGTAGCCGGGACTAGCAGCTACGAGCAGTACTTC. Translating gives CASSVAGTSSYEQYF.

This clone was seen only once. CDR3 DNA sequence: TGCAGCGGGGCCGGGGGGACCGGGGAGCTGTTTTTT. Amino acid sequence: CSGAGGTGELFF. The V call is TRBV29-1, the J call TRBJ2-2; 7 nucleotides match TRBD2. Trimming took 7 bases from V and 5 from J; bases not matched to a gene: 4. Per the germline V gene, CDR1 is SQVTM and CDR2 is ANQGSEA. This CDR3 has 12 amino acids.

The CDR3 DNA reads TGTGCCAGCAGCTTGACGAGGGGCCATTGGAACACTGAAGCTTTCTTT. Translating gives CASSLTRGHWNTEAFF. The chain links TRBV5-6 to TRBJ1-1; tentative D call: TRBD1 (5 bases). This CDR3 has 16 amino acids. Germline V gene data show CDR1 as SGHDT and CDR2 as YYEEEE. The V end was cut by 1 base, the J end by 1 base, with 14 bases between.

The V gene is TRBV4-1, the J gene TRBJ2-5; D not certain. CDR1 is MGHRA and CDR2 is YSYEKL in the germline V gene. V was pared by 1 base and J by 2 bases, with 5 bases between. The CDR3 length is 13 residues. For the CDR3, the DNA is TGCGCCAGCAGCCAAGGCCTGCAAGAGACCCAGTACTTC. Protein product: CASSQGLQETQYF.

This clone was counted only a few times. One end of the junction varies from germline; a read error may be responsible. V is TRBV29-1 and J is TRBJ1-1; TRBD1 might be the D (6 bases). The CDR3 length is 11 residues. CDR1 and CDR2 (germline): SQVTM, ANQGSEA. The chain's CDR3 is CSVRLATGHNF. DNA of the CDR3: TGCAGCGTTCGGTTAGCGACAGGACATAATTTT.

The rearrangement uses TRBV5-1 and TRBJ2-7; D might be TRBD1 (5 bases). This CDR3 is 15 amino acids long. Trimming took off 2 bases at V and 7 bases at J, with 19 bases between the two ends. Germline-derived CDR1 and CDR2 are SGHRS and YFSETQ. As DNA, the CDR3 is TGCGCCAGCAGCTTTAGGTCGGACACACCGAGGGAGCAGTACTTC. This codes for CASSFRSDTPREQYF.

The CDR3 nucleotides read TGTGCCAGCAGCTTAGCGGGAGGACAGAAGAGGTACTTC. Its protein product is CASSLAGGQKRYF. The chain combines TRBV11-1 with TRBJ2-7, with D perhaps being TRBD1 or TRBD2 (6 bases each). Germline lookup yields CDR1 SGHAT and CDR2 FQDESV (reference sequence). The V and J ends lost 0 bases and 12 bases respectively, with 15 bases between them. The CDR3 runs 13 residues.

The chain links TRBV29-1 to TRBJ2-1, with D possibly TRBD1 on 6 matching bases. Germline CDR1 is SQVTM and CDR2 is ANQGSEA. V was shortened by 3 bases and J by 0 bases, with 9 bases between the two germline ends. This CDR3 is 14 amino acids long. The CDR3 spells CSVESRGSYNEQFF. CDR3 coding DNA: TGCAGCGTTGAGTCCAGGGGCTCCTACAATGAGCAGTTCTTC.

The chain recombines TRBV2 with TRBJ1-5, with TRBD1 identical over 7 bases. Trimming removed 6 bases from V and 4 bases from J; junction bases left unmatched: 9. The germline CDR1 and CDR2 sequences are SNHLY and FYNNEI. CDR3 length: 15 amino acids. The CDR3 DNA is TGTGCCAGCAGGCTAACAGGGGCCGTGAATCAGCCCCAGCATTTT. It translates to CASRLTGAVNQPQHF.

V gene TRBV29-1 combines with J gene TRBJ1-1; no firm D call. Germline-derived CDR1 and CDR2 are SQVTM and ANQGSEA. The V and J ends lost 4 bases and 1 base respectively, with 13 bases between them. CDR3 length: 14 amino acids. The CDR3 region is CSVAFVRQNTEAFF. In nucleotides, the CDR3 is TGCAGCGTTGCTTTTGTAAGACAGAACACTGAAGCTTTCTTT.

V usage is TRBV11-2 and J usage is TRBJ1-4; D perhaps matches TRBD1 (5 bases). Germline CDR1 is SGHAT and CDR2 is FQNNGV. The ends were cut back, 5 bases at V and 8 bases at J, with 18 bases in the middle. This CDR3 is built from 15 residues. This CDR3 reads CASSPKRGFGEKLFF. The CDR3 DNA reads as TGTGCCAGCAGCCCCAAGCGGGGGTTCGGAGAAAAACTGTTTTTT.

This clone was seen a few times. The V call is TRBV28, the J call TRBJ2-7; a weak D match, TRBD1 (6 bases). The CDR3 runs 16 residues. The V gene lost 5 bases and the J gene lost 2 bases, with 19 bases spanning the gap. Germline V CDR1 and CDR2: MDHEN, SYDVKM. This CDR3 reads CASSPTPDRTTYEQYF. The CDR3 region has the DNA TGTGCCAGCAGTCCCACCCCCGACAGGACGACCTACGAGCAGTACTTC.

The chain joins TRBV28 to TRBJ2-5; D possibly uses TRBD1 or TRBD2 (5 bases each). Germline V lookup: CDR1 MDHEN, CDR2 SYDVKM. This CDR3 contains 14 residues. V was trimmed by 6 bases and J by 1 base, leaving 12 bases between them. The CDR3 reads CASSLRGLQETQYF. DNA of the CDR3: TGTGCCAGCAGCCTCCGGGGCCTCCAAGAGACCCAGTACTTC.

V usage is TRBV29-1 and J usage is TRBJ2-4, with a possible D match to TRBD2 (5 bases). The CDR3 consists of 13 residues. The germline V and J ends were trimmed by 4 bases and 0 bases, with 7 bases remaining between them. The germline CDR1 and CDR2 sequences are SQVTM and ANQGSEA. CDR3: CSVAAGAKNIQYF. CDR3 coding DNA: TGCAGCGTTGCGGCGGGAGCCAAAAACATTCAGTACTTC.

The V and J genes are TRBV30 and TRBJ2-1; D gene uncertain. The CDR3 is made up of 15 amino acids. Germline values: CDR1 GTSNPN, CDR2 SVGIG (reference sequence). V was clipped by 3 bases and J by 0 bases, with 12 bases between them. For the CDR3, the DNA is TGTGCCTGGAGCGACGACCTCTACTCCTACAATGAGCAGTTCTTC. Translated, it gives CAWSDDLYSYNEQFF.

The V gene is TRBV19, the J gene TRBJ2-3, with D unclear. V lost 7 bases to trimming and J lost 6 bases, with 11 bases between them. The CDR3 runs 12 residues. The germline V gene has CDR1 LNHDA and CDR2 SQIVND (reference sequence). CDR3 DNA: TGTGCCAGTAATGGCGTTCGGGATACGCAGTATTTT. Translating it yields CASNGVRDTQYF.

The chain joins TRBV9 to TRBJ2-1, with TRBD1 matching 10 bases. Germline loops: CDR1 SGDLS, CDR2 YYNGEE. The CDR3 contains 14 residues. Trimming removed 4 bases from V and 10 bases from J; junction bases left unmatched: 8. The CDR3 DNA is TGTGCCAGCAGCTCTCGACAGGGGGCAGGGGAGCAGTTCTTC. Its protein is CASSSRQGAGEQFF.

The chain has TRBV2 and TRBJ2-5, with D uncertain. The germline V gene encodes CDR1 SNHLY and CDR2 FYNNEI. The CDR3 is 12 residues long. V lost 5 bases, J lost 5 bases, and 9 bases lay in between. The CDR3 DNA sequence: TGTGCCAGCAGTCCCCGGCGGGAGACCCAGTACTTC. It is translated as CASSPRRETQYF.

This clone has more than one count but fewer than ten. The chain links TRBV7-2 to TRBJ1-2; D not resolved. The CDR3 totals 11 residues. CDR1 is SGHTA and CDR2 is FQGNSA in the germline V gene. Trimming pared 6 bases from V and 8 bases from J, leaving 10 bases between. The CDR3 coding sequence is TGTGCCAGCAGGGCCGTCCGCGGCTACACCTTC. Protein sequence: CASRAVRGYTF.

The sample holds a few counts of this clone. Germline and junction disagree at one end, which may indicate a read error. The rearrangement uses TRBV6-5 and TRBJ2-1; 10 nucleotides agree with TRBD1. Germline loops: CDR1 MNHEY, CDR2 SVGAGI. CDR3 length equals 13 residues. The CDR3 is CASKRTGGNEQFF. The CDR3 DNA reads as TGTGCAAGCAAGAGGACAGGGGGAAATGAGCAGTTCTTC.

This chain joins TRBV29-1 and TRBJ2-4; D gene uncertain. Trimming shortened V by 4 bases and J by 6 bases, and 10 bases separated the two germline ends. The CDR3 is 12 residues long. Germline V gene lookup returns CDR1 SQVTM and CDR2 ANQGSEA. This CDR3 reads CSVVQTGNIQYF. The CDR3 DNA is TGCAGCGTTGTACAGACGGGAAACATTCAGTACTTC.

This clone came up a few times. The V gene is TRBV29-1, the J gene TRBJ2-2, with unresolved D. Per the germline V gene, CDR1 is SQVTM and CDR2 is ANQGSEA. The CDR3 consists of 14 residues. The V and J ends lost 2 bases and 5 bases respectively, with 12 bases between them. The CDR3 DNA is TGCAGCGTTGAAAAGACGGTACTAACCGGGGAGCTGTTTTTT. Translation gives CSVEKTVLTGELFF.